The next 3 T cell receptor beta chains were all read from a single sample in a study of beta chain features in type 1 diabetes. Sequencing targeted expressed TCRB transcripts, as all isolated RNA had been reverse transcribed. Profiling relied on immunoSEQ multiplex PCR, and the TCRdb table lists in-frame clones only, not all of them. The table includes over 500,000 clones, about 16% detected once. The specimen sequenced was naive CD4+ T cells from blood. Receptors originate from a young man in good health.

This clone showed up just a few times. This CDR3 reads CASRSLQGGSEKLFF. CDR3 nucleotides: TGTGCCAGCAGATCCCTTCAGGGGGGTTCTGAAAAACTGTTTTTT. This chain uses TRBV6-5 with TRBJ1-4; 7 bases fit TRBD1. The CDR3 contains 15 residues. Germline trimming cut 6 bases from V and 7 bases from J; bases unmatched to any gene: 11. The germline CDR1 and CDR2 sequences are MNHEY and SVGAGI.

As regards this clone: Mismatch with germline at one junction end may stem from a read error. The rearrangement joins TRBV6-5 to TRBJ2-7; no firm D call. The germline V gene has CDR1 MNHEY and CDR2 SVGAGI. The CDR3 extends over 13 amino acids. CDR3 sequence reads: CAISGLHSYEQYF. In nucleotides, the CDR3 is TGTGCCATCAGTGGCCTGCATTCCTACGAGCAGTACTTC.

The rearrangement joins TRBV2 to TRBJ1-5, with unresolved D. Germline V CDR1 and CDR2: SNHLY, FYNNEI. This CDR3 has 13 residues. The V and J ends lost 3 bases and 3 bases respectively, with 6 bases between them. CDR3 coding DNA: TGTGCCAGCAGTGACAGATTCAATCAGCCCCAGCATTTT. Translated: CASSDRFNQPQHF.